Below are 30 T cell receptor beta chains sequenced from a single sample in a study of radiation and T cells in renal cell carcinoma. Noted time point: blood 2 weeks post-SBRT. Treatment specified: 15 Gy SBRT to primary tumor, nephrectomy 4 weeks later. Clones were sequenced by immunoSEQ multiplex PCR, and TCRdb holds only the in-frame ones, with some missing. The sample holds 95,000 to 150,000 clones; roughly four fifths are singletons and the top ten take 5% to 6.5%. The specimen was blood, collected from a patient whose treatment included radiotherapy and nephrectomy. These receptors came from a man aged 45 to 65 with renal cell carcinoma.

V usage is TRBV5-1 and J usage is TRBJ1-6; D remains ambiguous. Germline CDR1 is SGHRS and CDR2 is YFSETQ. The CDR3 is made up of 12 amino acids. The germline V and J ends were trimmed by 7 bases and 7 bases, with 9 bases remaining between them. The CDR3, as DNA: TGCGCCAGCCGGGATCCAAATTCACCCCTCCACTTT. Its translation: CASRDPNSPLHF.

This clone came up many times. The chain links TRBV7-6 to TRBJ2-3; 10 bases are a match to TRBD2. Germline V gene sequence: CDR1 SGHVS, CDR2 FNYEAQ. J lost 5 bases, V lost 5 bases, and 10 bases had no gene match. This CDR3 spans 16 amino acids. The CDR3 DNA follows: TGTGCCAGCAGCCCCAAAATAGCGGGAGGTCGAGATACGCAGTATTTT. It yields the protein CASSPKIAGGRDTQYF.

The J gene is TRBJ1-2, the V gene TRBV7-9; D not certain. The germline V and J ends were trimmed by 6 bases and 6 bases, with 17 bases remaining between them. CDR1 SEHNR and CDR2 FQNEAQ come from the germline V gene (reference sequence). The CDR3 consists of 14 residues. In nucleotides, the CDR3 is TGTGCCAGCAGATTCGAGATTAGTAATAATGGCTACACCTTC. It specifies CASRFEISNNGYTF. The full variable domain, with the rest looked up from reference TRBV7-9 and TRBJ1-2, is DTGVSQNPRHKITKRGQNVTFRCDPISEHNRLYWYRQTLGQGPEFLTYFQNEAQLEKSRLLSDRFSAERPKGSFSTLEIQRTEQGDSAMYLCASRFEISNNGYTFGSGTRLTVV.

The V and J genes are TRBV7-9 and TRBJ1-2; D call uncertain. This CDR3 has 14 amino acids. Germline CDR1 is SEHNR and CDR2 is FQNEAQ (reference sequence). The germline V and J ends were trimmed by 5 bases and 6 bases, with 16 bases remaining between them. The CDR3 DNA sequence: TGTGCCAGCAGCGAACGGGGTCGGGTTGATGGCTACACCTTC. Its translation: CASSERGRVDGYTF.

This clone was found once. The J gene is TRBJ2-3, the V gene TRBV5-1, with 8 nucleotides matching TRBD2. V lost 4 bases to trimming and J lost 0 bases; unmatched junction nucleotides: 4. Germline V gives CDR1 SGHRS, CDR2 YFSETQ. CDR3 length equals 15 residues. The CDR3 spells CASSVSGVSTDTQYF. The CDR3 bases are TGCGCCAGCAGCGTTAGCGGGGTTAGCACAGATACGCAGTATTTT. Filled out from reference TRBV5-1 and TRBJ2-3, the complete variable domain reads KAGVTQTPRYLIKTRGQQVTLSCSPISGHRSVSWYQQTPGQGLQFLFEYFSETQRNKGNFPGRFSGRQFSNSRSEMNVSTLELGDSALYLCASSVSGVSTDTQYFGPGTRLTVL.

The V gene is TRBV7-8, the J gene TRBJ1-1; no clear D. The CDR3 length is 17 residues. The V and J ends lost 2 bases and 0 bases respectively, with 16 bases between them. Per the germline V gene, CDR1 is SGHVS and CDR2 is FQNEAQ. CDR3: CASSLPVEYGLNTEAFF. The CDR3 nucleotides read TGTGCCAGCAGCTTACCGGTAGAATATGGTCTGAACACTGAAGCTTTCTTT. The entire variable domain, with the rest obtained from reference TRBV7-8 and TRBJ1-1, is as follows: GAGVSQSPRYKVAKRGQDVALRCDPISGHVSLFWYQQALGQGPEFLTYFQNEAQLDKSGLPSDRFFAERPEGSVSTLKIQRTQQEDSAVYLCASSLPVEYGLNTEAFFGQGTRLTVV.

This chain connects TRBV9 to TRBJ1-2, with a weak D call TRBD1 (5 bases). The CDR3 contains 14 residues. The V gene lost 3 bases and the J gene lost 0 bases, with 9 bases spanning the gap. CDR1 SGDLS and CDR2 YYNGEE come from the germline V gene. The CDR3 nucleotides are TGTGCCAGCAGCGCGGGACGTACTAACTATGGCTACACCTTC. The encoded protein is CASSAGRTNYGYTF.

This clone was counted a single time. This chain uses TRBV19 with TRBJ1-2; a possible D gene is TRBD1 (5 bases). V gave up 3 bases and J gave up 3 bases, with 8 bases separating them. Germline V lookup: CDR1 LNHDA, CDR2 SQIVND (reference sequence). This CDR3 region has 13 residues. DNA of the CDR3: TGTGCCAGTAGTATCCAGGGTTACTATGGCTACACCTTC. Encoded protein: CASSIQGYYGYTF.

Written as DNA, the CDR3 is TGTGCCGAACGGGACAGGGAATACTTC. Its protein is CAERDREYF. The chain recombines TRBV27 with TRBJ2-5; 9 bases align to TRBD1. The ends lost 11 bases at V and 14 bases at J; junction bases unmatched: 6. This CDR3 contains 9 residues. The V gene's germline CDR1 is MNHEY and CDR2 SMNVEV (reference sequence).

The J gene is TRBJ1-2, the V gene TRBV4-1, with D perhaps TRBD1 (6 bases). Trimming took 3 bases from V and 8 from J, leaving 19 bases between them. From germline, CDR1 is MGHRA and CDR2 YSYEKL. CDR3 size: 15 residues. CDR3 sequence: CASSHFPPGAQGYTF. In DNA, the CDR3 is TGCGCCAGCAGCCATTTCCCCCCGGGGGCACAAGGCTACACCTTC.

This clone was counted a few times. The CDR3 sequence is CASSLTAGAYEQFF. DNA for the CDR3: TGCGCCAGCAGCTTAACAGCCGGAGCCTATGAGCAGTTCTTC. The chain links TRBV5-1 to TRBJ2-1; no firm D call. The germline V gene encodes CDR1 SGHRS and CDR2 YFSETQ. The CDR3 is made up of 14 amino acids. V was clipped by 2 bases and J by 8 bases, with 14 bases between them.

The chain carries TRBV27 and TRBJ2-7; D not certain. The CDR3 consists of 13 residues. The V gene lost 3 bases and the J gene lost 1 base, with 7 bases spanning the gap. Per the germline V gene, CDR1 is MNHEY and CDR2 is SMNVEV (reference sequence). This CDR3 reads CASSFMKSYEQYF. DNA of the CDR3: TGTGCCAGCAGTTTTATGAAGTCCTACGAGCAGTACTTC.

V usage is TRBV5-1 and J usage is TRBJ2-2; 8 bases match TRBD1. V lost 1 base and J lost 4; bases outside the gene matches: 6. CDR1 is SGHRS, CDR2 YFSETQ, per germline. This CDR3 region has 16 residues. CDR3: CASSLSQGAGTGELFF. The CDR3 DNA is TGCGCCAGCAGCTTGAGTCAGGGGGCAGGCACCGGGGAGCTGTTTTTT.

This clone was counted at least ten times. V is TRBV6-5 and J is TRBJ1-1; D is possibly TRBD1 (6 bases). Germline CDR1 reads MNHEY; CDR2 reads SVGAGI. The CDR3 covers 14 residues. Trimming cost V 5 bases and J 0 bases, with 10 bases left between them. The CDR3 spells CASSGQSMNTEAFF. CDR3 bases: TGTGCCAGCAGTGGACAGTCCATGAACACTGAAGCTTTCTTT.

The chain uses TRBV5-1 and TRBJ2-3, with TRBD2 as a possible D gene (6 bases). CDR1 is SGHRS and CDR2 is YFSETQ in the germline V gene. The CDR3 is 16 residues long. V lost 7 bases, J lost 2 bases, and 20 bases lay in between. CDR3 coding DNA: TGCGCCAGCCGGGGCCTTAGCGGTCGCCCCACAGATACGCAGTATTTT. Protein sequence: CASRGLSGRPTDTQYF.

J is TRBJ2-3 and V is TRBV5-1; the match to TRBD1 covers 10 bases. This CDR3 contains 16 residues. Losses at the gene ends were 1 base for V and 0 bases for J; bases not matched to a gene: 2. Germline CDR1 and CDR2: SGHRS and YFSETQ. This chain's CDR3 is CASSLRGQGSTDTQYF. DNA for the CDR3: TGCGCCAGCAGCTTGCGGGGACAGGGGAGCACAGATACGCAGTATTTT.

This rearrangement joins TRBV29-1 to TRBJ2-7; 8 bases map to TRBD1. V shed 3 bases and J 3 bases; nucleotides not matched to a gene: 7. The germline CDR1 and CDR2 sequences are SQVTM and ANQGSEA. CDR3 size: 14 residues. This CDR3 is CSVETGQGYYEQYF. CDR3 DNA: TGCAGCGTTGAGACCGGACAGGGTTACTACGAGCAGTACTTC.

CDR3 sequence reads: CASSGQGSKAYEQYF. The CDR3 region has the DNA TGTGCCAGCAGTGGGCAGGGTTCCAAGGCCTACGAGCAGTACTTC. V is TRBV6-6 and J is TRBJ2-7, with D possibly being TRBD1 (5 bases). CDR1 and CDR2 (germline): MNHNY, SVGAGI (reference sequence). Trimming removed 5 bases at V and 2 bases at J, with 16 bases between. This CDR3 is built from 15 residues.

The CDR3 loop reads CASSPGRAYGYTF. DNA for the CDR3: TGCGCCAGCAGCCCCGGCAGGGCCTATGGCTACACCTTC. This chain connects TRBV5-1 to TRBJ1-2, with D perhaps TRBD1 (5 bases). Trimming took off 4 bases at V and 4 bases at J, with 11 bases between the two ends. CDR3 length equals 13 residues. CDR1 SGHRS and CDR2 YFSETQ come from the germline V gene.

J is TRBJ2-7 and V is TRBV7-2; D ambiguous. CDR3 length: 14 residues. Per the germline V gene, CDR1 is SGHTA and CDR2 is FQGNSA. V was pared by 1 base and J by 0 bases, with 7 bases between. CDR3 protein: CASSLVPGSYEQYF. As DNA, the CDR3 is TGTGCCAGCAGCTTAGTCCCGGGCTCCTACGAGCAGTACTTC.

This clone has more than one count but fewer than ten. This chain links TRBV18 with TRBJ2-7; D remains unclear. The germline V gene has CDR1 KGHSH and CDR2 LQKENI. This CDR3 comprises 13 residues. V was shortened by 0 bases and J by 2 bases, with 5 bases between the two germline ends. The chain's CDR3 is CASSPPFAYEQYF. The CDR3 DNA follows: TGTGCCAGCTCACCACCGTTTGCCTACGAGCAGTACTTC. The full variable domain, in which reference TRBV18 and TRBJ2-7 provide the parts outside the CDR3, is NAGVMQNPRHLVRRRGQEARLRCSPMKGHSHVYWYRQLPEEGLKFMVYLQKENIIDESGMPKERFSAEFPKEGPSILRIQQVVRGDSAAYFCASSPPFAYEQYFGPGTRLTVT.

This chain uses TRBV6-6 with TRBJ1-4; D is undetermined. Germline V gene lookup returns CDR1 MNHNY and CDR2 SVGAGI (reference sequence). The CDR3 consists of 13 residues. V lost 9 bases and J 6 bases, leaving 14 bases between the germline ends. CDR3 loop: CASGSQVYEKLFF. Written as DNA, the CDR3 is TGTGCCAGTGGATCTCAGGTCTATGAAAAACTGTTTTTT.

V usage is TRBV7-3 and J usage is TRBJ2-1; 11 nucleotides match TRBD1. The J segment lost 7 bases and the V segment lost 4 bases, leaving 9 bases of the junction unmatched. The CDR3 spans 16 residues. Germline V CDR1 and CDR2: SGHTA, FQGTGA. CDR3 nucleotides: TGTGCCAGCAGCTCGCTCGGGACAGGGGGTAGGAATGAGCAGTTCTTC. The encoded protein is CASSSLGTGGRNEQFF.

The chain couples TRBV7-8 to TRBJ1-1, with D perhaps TRBD1 (5 bases). Trimming stripped 7 bases from V and 5 bases from J, with 14 bases between. CDR1 and CDR2 from the germline V gene are SGHVS and FQNEAQ. The CDR3 sequence is 13 residues long. This CDR3 reads CASNDLEGTEAFF. The CDR3 bases are TGTGCCAGCAACGACCTAGAGGGGACTGAAGCTTTCTTT.

This clone is a singleton in its sample. This rearrangement joins TRBV2 to TRBJ1-4, with 9 bases identical to TRBD1. V gave up 2 bases and J gave up 8 bases; unmatched junction bases: 6. The CDR3 is made up of 15 amino acids. Germline V CDR1 and CDR2: SNHLY, FYNNEI. CDR3 in DNA: TGTGCCAGCAGTGAAATGGGGACAGGGCAAGAAAAACTGTTTTTT. Its protein product is CASSEMGTGQEKLFF.

CDR3 sequence: CASSLYGQGGEAFF. In DNA, the CDR3 is TGTGCCAGCAGCTTATACGGACAGGGGGGTGAAGCTTTCTTT. This sequence joins TRBV7-2 and TRBJ1-1; TRBD1 agrees at 10 bases. This CDR3 is built from 14 residues. V was clipped by 2 bases and J by 7 bases; unmatched bases: 4. Germline CDR1 and CDR2: SGHTA and FQGNSA.

The rearrangement joins TRBV7-8 to TRBJ2-1, with D perhaps TRBD1 or TRBD2 (5 bases each). The CDR3 contains 17 residues. Per germline, CDR1 SGHVS and CDR2 FQNEAQ. V was shortened by 1 base and J by 4 bases, with 17 bases between the two germline ends. The CDR3 DNA sequence: TGTGCCAGCAGCTTAGACGCTGCAGGGACGTCATACAATGAGCAGTTCTTC. Translating gives CASSLDAAGTSYNEQFF.

The J gene is TRBJ1-5, the V gene TRBV5-8, with 10 bases identical to TRBD1. The CDR3 totals 14 residues. J was trimmed by 5 bases and V by 4 bases; bases with no gene match: 3. The V gene's germline CDR1 is SGHTS and CDR2 YDEGEE. The CDR3 coding sequence is TGTGCCAGCAGCGGTGGGACAGGGGATCAGCCCCAGCATTTT. Its protein is CASSGGTGDQPQHF.

This sequence joins TRBV27 and TRBJ1-1, with D possibly being TRBD1 (5 bases). This CDR3 is built from 18 residues. Trimming stripped 1 base from V and 5 bases from J, with 23 bases between. Germline loops: CDR1 MNHEY, CDR2 SMNVEV (reference sequence). The CDR3 DNA is TGTGCCAGCAGTTTATTAAGGTCTCTATACGGGGGTGGAACTGAAGCTTTCTTT. Translated: CASSLLRSLYGGGTEAFF.

V and J are TRBV7-2 and TRBJ2-1; D is ambiguous. Per the germline V gene, CDR1 is SGHTA and CDR2 is FQGNSA. The CDR3 length is 13 residues. V was trimmed by 1 base and J by 5 bases, leaving 6 bases between them. The CDR3 here is CASSLGRDNEQFF. The CDR3 DNA reads as TGTGCCAGCAGCTTAGGTAGAGACAATGAGCAGTTCTTC.